These 22 T cell receptor beta chains were all obtained from the same sample, sequenced in a study of CD8 T cell repertoires and HIV-1 epitope variants. TCRdb's copy holds only in-frame clones and misses some; the assay was immunoSEQ multiplex PCR. This table has roughly 100,000 clones, roughly four fifths appearing once. The sample taken for sequencing was uncultured baseline CD8+ T cells from peripheral blood mononuclear cells (PBMCs). Receptors originate from a male donor with HIV.

This chain links TRBV18 with TRBJ1-1; perhaps TRBD1 as D (6 bases). This CDR3 comprises 17 residues. The V end lost 1 base, the J end lost 2 bases, and 17 bases lay between the germline ends. The germline CDR1 and CDR2 sequences are KGHSH and LQKENI. The CDR3 DNA reads TGTGCCAGCTCACCACTAGCTCGTAGGACAGCAAACACTGAAGCTTTCTTT. It yields the protein CASSPLARRTANTEAFF.

The rearrangement joins TRBV7-2 to TRBJ2-5; the match to TRBD2 covers 9 bases. Germline CDR1 SGHTA, CDR2 FQGNSA. This CDR3 has 16 amino acids. V was pared by 2 bases and J by 2 bases, with 6 bases of the junction left unmatched. As DNA, the CDR3 is TGTGCCAGCAGCTTAAGGCTAGCGGGGACGCAAGAGACCCAGTACTTC. Amino acid sequence: CASSLRLAGTQETQYF.

CDR3 region: CASSLGTALNTEAFF. CDR3 nucleotides: TGTGCCAGCAGCTTAGGGACAGCTTTGAACACTGAAGCTTTCTTT. V usage is TRBV7-9 and J usage is TRBJ1-1, with D possibly matching TRBD1 (6 bases). This CDR3 comprises 15 residues. Germline V gene lookup returns CDR1 SEHNR and CDR2 FQNEAQ (reference sequence). Between the trimmed V and J ends, which lost 1 base and 0 bases, there was a span of 9 bases.

The V call is TRBV13, the J call TRBJ2-3; D might be TRBD1 (5 bases). CDR3 length: 16 amino acids. With 5 bases removed from V and 2 bases from J, the gap between germline ends came to 17 bases. From germline, CDR1 is PRHDT and CDR2 FYEKMQ (reference sequence). The CDR3 sequence: CASSPIPDKTTDTQYF. DNA for the CDR3: TGTGCCAGCAGCCCCATCCCGGACAAAACCACAGATACGCAGTATTTT. Based on the CDR3 plus reference TRBV13 and TRBJ2-3, the full variable domain is AAGVIQSPRHLIKEKRETATLKCYPIPRHDTVYWYQQGPGQDPQFLISFYEKMQSDKGSIPDRFSAQQFSDYHSELNMSSLELGDSALYFCASSPIPDKTTDTQYFGPGTRLTVL.

This chain links TRBV7-2 with TRBJ2-3; 11 positions match TRBD2. CDR1 SGHTA and CDR2 FQGNSA come from the germline V gene. The J segment lost 2 bases and the V segment lost 5 bases, leaving 3 bases of the junction unmatched. The CDR3 extends over 15 amino acids. CDR3 protein: CASSPTSGNTDTQYF. In DNA, the CDR3 is TGTGCCAGCAGCCCGACTAGCGGGAACACAGATACGCAGTATTTT.

The chain carries TRBV2 and TRBJ1-2; D unresolved. CDR1 and CDR2 (germline): SNHLY, FYNNEI. V was shortened by 0 bases and J by 5 bases, with 4 bases between the two germline ends. This CDR3 contains 12 residues. The CDR3 DNA is TGTGCCAGCAGTGAAGCCGGATATGGCTACACCTTC. Residues: CASSEAGYGYTF.

The rearrangement links TRBV9 to TRBJ1-3; D gene uncertain. CDR1 is SGDLS, CDR2 YYNGEE, per germline. The CDR3 is made up of 14 amino acids. V was cut by 0 bases and J by 4 bases, with 8 bases left in between. CDR3 amino acids: CASSVATTGNTIYF. The DNA for the CDR3 is TGTGCCAGCAGCGTAGCTACTACGGGAAACACCATATATTTT.

The genes are TRBV27 and TRBJ1-1; TRBD1 is a possible D gene (6 bases). CDR3 length equals 13 residues. The V gene lost 7 bases and the J gene lost 4 bases, with 13 bases spanning the gap. Germline V CDR1 and CDR2: MNHEY, SMNVEV (reference sequence). CDR3 loop: CASIRGGGTEAFF. The CDR3 nucleotides read TGTGCCAGCATCCGAGGGGGGGGCACTGAAGCTTTCTTT.

This chain uses TRBV6-5 with TRBJ2-1; 9 bases fit TRBD2. V shed 2 bases and J 15 bases; nucleotides not matched to a gene: 11. In germline, CDR1 is MNHEY, CDR2 SVGAGI. The CDR3 extends over 14 amino acids. The CDR3 DNA reads as TGTGCCAGCAGTTACGCGGGGGGGAGAAGAACACGGTTCTTC. This sequence encodes CASSYAGGRRTRFF.

This clone was picked up one time. J is TRBJ2-1 and V is TRBV6-1, with 9 nucleotides matching TRBD2. The J segment lost 8 bases and the V segment lost 3 bases, leaving 11 bases of the junction unmatched. The germline V gene encodes CDR1 MNHNS and CDR2 SASEGT. The CDR3 totals 16 residues. The CDR3 DNA reads TGTGCCAGCAGTGACCCCCAATGGGCGGGAGGGTATGAGCAGTTCTTC. Protein product: CASSDPQWAGGYEQFF.

This clone came up many times. The rearrangement links TRBV7-2 to TRBJ2-7; D perhaps matches TRBD2 (6 bases). CDR1 is SGHTA and CDR2 is FQGNSA in the germline V gene. The CDR3 runs 15 residues. Trimming removed 4 bases at V and 3 bases at J, with 16 bases between. CDR3 coding DNA: TGTGCCAGCAGCTCCTCCGGGACTGGAAACTACGAGCAGTACTTC. It translates to CASSSSGTGNYEQYF.

This clone was picked up a small number of times. This chain uses TRBV5-8 with TRBJ2-3; 10 bases line up with TRBD2. The CDR3 consists of 15 residues. J lost 4 bases, V lost 1 base, and 3 bases had no gene match. CDR1 is SGHTS and CDR2 is YDEGEE in the germline V gene. The CDR3 is CASSLSGRVADTQYF. Written as DNA, the CDR3 is TGTGCCAGCAGCTTGAGCGGGAGGGTCGCAGATACGCAGTATTTT.

V usage is TRBV7-9 and J usage is TRBJ2-7; possibly TRBD1 for D (6 bases). Deletions cut 5 bases from V and 4 bases from J, with 12 bases between. The CDR3 has 13 residues. CDR1 is SEHNR, CDR2 FQNEAQ, per germline (reference sequence). The CDR3 spells CASSRQDSYEQYF. The CDR3 DNA sequence: TGTGCCAGCAGCCGTCAGGACAGTTACGAGCAGTACTTC.

The chain uses TRBV28 and TRBJ1-2; TRBD1 aligns across 7 bases. The CDR3 length is 15 residues. CDR1 MDHEN and CDR2 SYDVKM come from the germline V gene. Trimming removed 7 bases from V and 4 bases from J; junction bases left unmatched: 12. This chain's CDR3 is CASTDPRTGGYGYTF. In DNA form, the CDR3 reads TGTGCCAGCACCGATCCCCGGACAGGTGGCTATGGCTACACCTTC.

The rearrangement joins TRBV18 to TRBJ2-3; 8 bases line up with TRBD1. V gave up 0 bases and J gave up 1 base; unmatched junction bases: 0. This CDR3 contains 15 residues. Looked up from germline, CDR1 is KGHSH and CDR2 is LQKENI. The CDR3 is CASSPPTGGTDTQYF. Here the CDR3 DNA reads TGTGCCAGCTCACCACCGACAGGGGGCACAGATACGCAGTATTTT. Looking up the rest from reference TRBV18 and TRBJ2-3 gives the full variable domain: NAGVMQNPRHLVRRRGQEARLRCSPMKGHSHVYWYRQLPEEGLKFMVYLQKENIIDESGMPKERFSAEFPKEGPSILRIQQVVRGDSAAYFCASSPPTGGTDTQYFGPGTRLTVL.

This clone was seen more than once but under ten times. The chain employs TRBV6-1 and TRBJ2-2; D not certain. The CDR3 length is 14 residues. Between the trimmed V and J ends, which lost 6 bases and 3 bases, there was a span of 11 bases. Germline values: CDR1 MNHNS, CDR2 SASEGT. In DNA, the CDR3 is TGTGCCAGCAGGCCGACGTCTGACACCGGGGAGCTGTTTTTT. Translated, it gives CASRPTSDTGELFF.

The chain is built from TRBV5-6 and TRBJ2-7, with a possible D match to TRBD1 (5 bases). V shed 0 bases and J shed 2 bases, with 9 bases lying between them. Germline V gene sequence: CDR1 SGHDT, CDR2 YYEEEE. The CDR3 consists of 14 residues. CDR3 sequence reads: CASSLAGSPYEQYF. CDR3 sequence (DNA): TGTGCCAGCAGCTTGGCAGGGTCCCCCTACGAGCAGTACTTC. The entire variable domain, with the rest obtained from reference TRBV5-6 and TRBJ2-7, is as follows: DAGVTQSPTHLIKTRGQQVTLRCSPKSGHDTVSWYQQALGQGPQFIFQYYEEEERQRGNFPDRFSGHQFPNYSSELNVNALLLGDSALYLCASSLAGSPYEQYFGPGTRLTVT.

The chain uses TRBV6-5 and TRBJ1-1; D unresolved. V was clipped by 0 bases and J by 1 base, with 6 bases between them. The CDR3 length is 14 residues. The germline V gene encodes CDR1 MNHEY and CDR2 SVGAGI. CDR3 sequence reads: CASSYSGRNTEAFF. In nucleotides, the CDR3 is TGTGCCAGCAGTTACTCGGGCAGGAACACTGAAGCTTTCTTT.

The chain uses TRBV5-8 and TRBJ1-5; D perhaps matches TRBD1 (6 bases). Germline V CDR1 and CDR2: SGHTS, YDEGEE. The CDR3 runs 13 residues. Trimming cost V 3 bases and J 5 bases, with 9 bases left between them. The DNA of the CDR3 is TGTGCCAGCAGCTCCGGGACATATCAGCCCCAGCATTTT. It translates to CASSSGTYQPQHF.

This chain joins TRBV9 and TRBJ1-2; 8 positions match TRBD1. The length of the CDR3 is 15 residues. V trimming: 4 bases; J trimming: 1 base; junction bases outside the gene matches: 6. Germline V CDR1 and CDR2: SGDLS, YYNGEE. This CDR3 reads CASSPRTGFNYGYTF. The DNA of the CDR3 is TGTGCCAGCAGCCCTCGGACAGGGTTTAACTATGGCTACACCTTC.

This chain links TRBV29-1 with TRBJ1-1; D uncertain. This CDR3 comprises 12 residues. Germline CDR1 and CDR2: SQVTM and ANQGSEA. Trimming stripped 5 bases from V and 5 bases from J, with 12 bases between. DNA of the CDR3: TGCAGCGTTCTGACCGGCATGACTGAAGCTTTCTTT. The encoded protein is CSVLTGMTEAFF.

The chain carries TRBV4-3 and TRBJ2-7; 9 nucleotides line up with TRBD1. Germline lookup yields CDR1 LGHNA and CDR2 YSLEER. The CDR3 consists of 15 residues. J was trimmed by 0 bases and V by 4 bases; bases with no gene match: 4. CDR3 residues: CASSPGQGLSYEQYF. CDR3 nucleotide sequence: TGCGCCAGCAGCCCGGGACAGGGTCTCTCCTACGAGCAGTACTTC.